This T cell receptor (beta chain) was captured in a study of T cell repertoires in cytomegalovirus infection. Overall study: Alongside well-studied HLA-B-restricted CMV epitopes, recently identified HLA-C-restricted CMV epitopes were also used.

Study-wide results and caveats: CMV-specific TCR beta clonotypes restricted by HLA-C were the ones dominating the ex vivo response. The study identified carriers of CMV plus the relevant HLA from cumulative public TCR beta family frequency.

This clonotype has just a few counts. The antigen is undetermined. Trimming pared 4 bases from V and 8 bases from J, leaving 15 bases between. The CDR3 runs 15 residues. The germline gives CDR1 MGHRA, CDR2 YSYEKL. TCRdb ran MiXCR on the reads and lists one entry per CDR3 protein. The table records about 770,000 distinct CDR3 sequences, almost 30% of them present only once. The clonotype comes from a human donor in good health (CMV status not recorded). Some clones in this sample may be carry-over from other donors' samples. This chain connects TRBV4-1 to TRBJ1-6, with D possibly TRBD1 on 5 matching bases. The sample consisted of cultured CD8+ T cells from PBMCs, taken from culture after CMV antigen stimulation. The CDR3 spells CASSLTAGGDSPLHF. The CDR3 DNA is TGCGCCAGCAGCCTCACGGCGGGGGGTGATTCACCCCTCCACTTT.